This T cell receptor (beta chain) was found in a study of response to subunit inactivated influenza vaccine. The V gene lost 5 bases and the J gene lost 9 bases, with 17 bases spanning the gap. Germline V gives CDR1 MDHEN, CDR2 SYDVKM. CDR3 length equals 13 residues. About this clonotype itself: Its antigen is unknown.

TCRdb reprocessed the RT-PCR reads with MiXCR, giving one entry per CDR3 protein. The sample includes about 190,000 distinct CDR3 sequences, over 13% seen only once; the top ten take roughly 25%. General study results and limits: Every seasonal influenza vaccination brings in few new T cells, the authors suggested.

The sample consisted of CD8+ T cells sorted from PBMCs, taken 5 to 6 days after vaccination. V and J are TRBV28 and TRBJ2-7; D is ambiguous. The TCR was taken from a middle-aged man who received an inactivated influenza vaccine. CDR3 loop: CASSPLGVGGQYF. The CDR3 DNA reads as TGTGCCAGCAGTCCCCTTGGGGTTGGCGGGCAGTACTTC.